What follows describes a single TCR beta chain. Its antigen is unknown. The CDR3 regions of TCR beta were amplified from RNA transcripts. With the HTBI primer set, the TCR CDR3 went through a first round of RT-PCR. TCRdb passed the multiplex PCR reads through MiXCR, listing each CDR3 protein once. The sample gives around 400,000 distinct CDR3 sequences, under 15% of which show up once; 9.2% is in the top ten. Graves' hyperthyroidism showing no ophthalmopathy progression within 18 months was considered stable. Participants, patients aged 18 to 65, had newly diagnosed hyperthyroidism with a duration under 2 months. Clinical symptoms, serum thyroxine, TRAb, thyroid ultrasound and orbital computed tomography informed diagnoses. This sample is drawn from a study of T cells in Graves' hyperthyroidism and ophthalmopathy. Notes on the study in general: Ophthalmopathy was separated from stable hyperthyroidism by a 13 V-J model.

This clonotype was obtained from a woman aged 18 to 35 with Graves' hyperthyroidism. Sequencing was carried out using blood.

CDR3 residues: CASSEALQGYTF. DNA for the CDR3: TGTGCCAGCAGCGAAGCCCTACAGGGCTACACCTTC. The chain uses TRBV11-2 and TRBJ1-2, with D uncertain. The CDR3 is 12 residues long. In germline, CDR1 is SGHAT, CDR2 FQNNGV. With 5 bases removed from V and 8 bases from J, the gap between germline ends came to 12 bases.